This T cell receptor (beta chain) was sequenced in a study of blood T cell repertoires in COVID-19. Study in general: Nucleic acid was either cDNA or gDNA, and it came from T cells, B-cell-depleted T cells, or PBMCs.

The CDR3 spans 12 residues. With 3 bases removed from V and 2 bases from J, the gap between germline ends came to 5 bases. Germline assignment: CDR1 MDHEN and CDR2 SYDVKM. The protocol was immunoSEQ multiplex PCR, while the TCRdb copy is restricted to in-frame clones and leaves out a portion. The repertoire consists of a few hundred thousand clones, with about nine tenths occurring once and the leading ten covering 0.85% to 0.95%. The clonotype was recovered from a woman in her thirties or forties who had recovered from COVID-19. V is TRBV28 and J is TRBJ2-7; D is unclear. The source material was peripheral blood. The CDR3 sequence is CASSFLTYEQYF. CDR3 sequence (DNA): TGTGCCAGCAGTTTCCTTACCTACGAGCAGTACTTC.